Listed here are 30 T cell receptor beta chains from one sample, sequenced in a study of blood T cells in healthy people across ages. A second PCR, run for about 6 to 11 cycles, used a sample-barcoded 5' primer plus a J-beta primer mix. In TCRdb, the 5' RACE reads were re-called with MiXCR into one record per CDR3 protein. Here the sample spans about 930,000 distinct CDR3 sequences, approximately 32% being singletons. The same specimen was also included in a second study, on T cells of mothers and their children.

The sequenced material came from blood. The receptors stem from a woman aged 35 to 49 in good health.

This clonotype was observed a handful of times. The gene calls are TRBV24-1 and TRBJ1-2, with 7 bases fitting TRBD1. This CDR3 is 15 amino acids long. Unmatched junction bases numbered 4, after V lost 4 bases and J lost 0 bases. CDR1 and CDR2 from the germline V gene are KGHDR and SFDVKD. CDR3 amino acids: CATSDPGTANYGYTF. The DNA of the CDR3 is TGTGCCACCAGTGACCCCGGGACAGCTAACTATGGCTACACCTTC.

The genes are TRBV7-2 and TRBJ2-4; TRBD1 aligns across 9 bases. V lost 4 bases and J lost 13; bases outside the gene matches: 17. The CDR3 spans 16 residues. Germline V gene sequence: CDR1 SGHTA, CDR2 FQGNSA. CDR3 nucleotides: TGTGCCAGCAGCTGGCCCCGGGACAGGGTAAGCCATGAGCAGTACTTC. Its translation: CASSWPRDRVSHEQYF.

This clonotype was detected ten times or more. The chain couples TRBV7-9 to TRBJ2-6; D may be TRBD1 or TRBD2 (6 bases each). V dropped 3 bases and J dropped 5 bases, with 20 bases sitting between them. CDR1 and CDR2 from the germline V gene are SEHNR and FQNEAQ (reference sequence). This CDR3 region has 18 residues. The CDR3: CASSFPQGRFVRANVLTF. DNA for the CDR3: TGTGCCAGCAGCTTCCCCCAGGGGAGGTTTGTCAGGGCCAACGTCCTGACTTTC.

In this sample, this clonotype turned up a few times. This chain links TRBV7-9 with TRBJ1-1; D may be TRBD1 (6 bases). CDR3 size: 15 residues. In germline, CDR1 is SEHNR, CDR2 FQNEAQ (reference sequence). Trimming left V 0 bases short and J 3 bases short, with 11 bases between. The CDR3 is CASSLATGYYTEAFF. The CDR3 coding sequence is TGTGCCAGCAGCTTAGCGACAGGATACTACACTGAAGCTTTCTTT.

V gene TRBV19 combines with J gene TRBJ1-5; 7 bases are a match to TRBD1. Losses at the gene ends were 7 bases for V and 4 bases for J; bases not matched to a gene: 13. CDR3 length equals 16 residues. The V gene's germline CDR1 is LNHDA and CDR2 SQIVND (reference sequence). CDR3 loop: CASTAGADRANQPQHF. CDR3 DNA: TGTGCCAGTACAGCGGGGGCCGACAGGGCAAATCAGCCCCAGCATTTT.

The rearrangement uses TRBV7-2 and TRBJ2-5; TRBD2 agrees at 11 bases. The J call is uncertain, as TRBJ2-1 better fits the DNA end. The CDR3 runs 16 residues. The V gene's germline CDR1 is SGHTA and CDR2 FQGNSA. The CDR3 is CASSLAPSGGQETQFF. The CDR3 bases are TGTGCCAGCAGCTTAGCACCTAGCGGGGGGCAAGAGACCCAGTTCTTC.

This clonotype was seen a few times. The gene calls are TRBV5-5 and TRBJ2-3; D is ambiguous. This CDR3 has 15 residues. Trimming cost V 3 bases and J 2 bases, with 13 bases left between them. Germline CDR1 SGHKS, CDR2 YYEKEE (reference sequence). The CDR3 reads CASSSIGGFTDTQYF. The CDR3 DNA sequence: TGTGCCAGCAGCTCTATTGGTGGGTTCACAGATACGCAGTATTTT.

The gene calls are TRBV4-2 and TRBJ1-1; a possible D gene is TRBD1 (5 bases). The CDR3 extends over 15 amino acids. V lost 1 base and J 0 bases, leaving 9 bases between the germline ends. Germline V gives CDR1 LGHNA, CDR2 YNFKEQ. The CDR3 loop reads CASSQVQVMNTEAFF. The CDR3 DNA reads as TGTGCCAGCAGCCAAGTACAGGTAATGAACACTGAAGCTTTCTTT.

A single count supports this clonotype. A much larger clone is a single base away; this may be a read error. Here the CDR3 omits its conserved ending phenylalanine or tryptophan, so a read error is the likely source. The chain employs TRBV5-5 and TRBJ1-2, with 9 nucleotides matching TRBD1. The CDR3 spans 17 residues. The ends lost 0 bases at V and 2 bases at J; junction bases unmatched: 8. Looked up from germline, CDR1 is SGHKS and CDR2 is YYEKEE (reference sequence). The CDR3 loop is CASSLDPSTGGNYGYTC. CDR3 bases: TGTGCCAGCAGCTTGGACCCTTCGACAGGGGGGAACTATGGCTACACCTGC.

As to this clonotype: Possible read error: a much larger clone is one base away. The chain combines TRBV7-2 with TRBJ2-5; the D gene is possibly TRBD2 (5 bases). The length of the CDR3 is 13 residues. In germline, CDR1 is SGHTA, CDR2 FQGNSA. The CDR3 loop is CARSLEVEGTQYF. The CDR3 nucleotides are TGTGCCCGCAGCTTAGAAGTAGAGGGGACCCAGTACTTC.

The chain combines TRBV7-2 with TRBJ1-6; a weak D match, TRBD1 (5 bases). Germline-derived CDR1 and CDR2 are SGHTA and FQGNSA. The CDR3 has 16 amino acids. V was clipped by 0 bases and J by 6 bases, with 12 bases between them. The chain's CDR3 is CASSLAGQGPNSPLHF. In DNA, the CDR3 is TGTGCCAGCAGCTTAGCGGGGCAGGGCCCTAATTCACCCCTCCACTTT.

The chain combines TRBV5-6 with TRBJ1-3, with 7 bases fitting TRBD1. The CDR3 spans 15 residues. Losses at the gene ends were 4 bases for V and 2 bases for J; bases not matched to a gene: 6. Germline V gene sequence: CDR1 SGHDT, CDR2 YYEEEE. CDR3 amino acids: CASSRDQGAGNTIYF. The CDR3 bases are TGTGCCAGCAGCCGAGATCAGGGGGCTGGAAACACCATATATTTT.

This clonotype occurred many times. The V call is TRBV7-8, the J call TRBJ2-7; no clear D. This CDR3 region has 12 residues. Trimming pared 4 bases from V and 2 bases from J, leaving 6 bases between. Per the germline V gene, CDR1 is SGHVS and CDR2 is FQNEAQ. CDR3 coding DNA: TGTGCCAGCAGCTCGCGGCCCTACGAGCAGTACTTC. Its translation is CASSSRPYEQYF.

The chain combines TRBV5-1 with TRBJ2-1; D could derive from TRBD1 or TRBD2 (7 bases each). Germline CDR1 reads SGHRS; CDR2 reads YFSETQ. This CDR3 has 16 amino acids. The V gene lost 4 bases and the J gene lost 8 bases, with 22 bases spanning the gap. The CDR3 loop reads CASSLAQGGLQDEQFF. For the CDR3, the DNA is TGCGCCAGCAGCCTAGCTCAGGGGGGGCTTCAGGATGAGCAGTTCTTC.

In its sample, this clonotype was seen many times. The CDR3 bases are TGTGCCAGCAGCGTAGGGGACTACACCTACGAGCAGTACTTC. It translates to CASSVGDYTYEQYF. V usage is TRBV9 and J usage is TRBJ2-7; 7 nucleotides match TRBD2. Trimming at V came to 0 bases and at J to 2 bases, leaving 2 bases not matched to a gene. The CDR3 is 14 residues long. Germline V gene sequence: CDR1 SGDLS, CDR2 YYNGEE.

CDR3 residues: CASSVDKGGNQPQHF. As DNA, the CDR3 is TGTGCCAGCAGCGTAGATAAGGGGGGCAATCAGCCCCAGCATTTT. The rearrangement uses TRBV7-2 and TRBJ1-5; maybe TRBD1 (6 bases). Germline V gene sequence: CDR1 SGHTA, CDR2 FQGNSA. V lost 5 bases and J 2 bases, leaving 13 bases between the germline ends. The CDR3 is 15 amino acids.

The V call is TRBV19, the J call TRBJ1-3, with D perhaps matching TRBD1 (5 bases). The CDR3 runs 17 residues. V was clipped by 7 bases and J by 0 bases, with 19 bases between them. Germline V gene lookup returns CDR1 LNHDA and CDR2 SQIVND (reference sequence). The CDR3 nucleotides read TGTGCCAGTACCAAACTCCGGGACGCCGGCTCTGGAAACACCATATATTTT. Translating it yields CASTKLRDAGSGNTIYF.

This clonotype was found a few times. Here the CDR3 reads CASSSYRGANYGYTF. Here the CDR3 DNA reads TGTGCCAGCAGTTCCTACAGGGGCGCTAACTATGGCTACACCTTC. The chain recombines TRBV28 with TRBJ1-2; 7 nucleotides line up with TRBD1. Germline CDR1 reads MDHEN; CDR2 reads SYDVKM. Unmatched junction bases numbered 5, after V lost 4 bases and J lost 0 bases. This CDR3 is built from 15 residues.

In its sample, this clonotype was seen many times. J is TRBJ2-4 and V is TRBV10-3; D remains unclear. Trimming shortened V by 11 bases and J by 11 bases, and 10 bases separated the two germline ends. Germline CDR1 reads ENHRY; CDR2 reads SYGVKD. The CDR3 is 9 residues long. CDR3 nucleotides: TGTGCCTTACCCCCCCTTCAGTACTTC. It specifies CALPPLQYF.

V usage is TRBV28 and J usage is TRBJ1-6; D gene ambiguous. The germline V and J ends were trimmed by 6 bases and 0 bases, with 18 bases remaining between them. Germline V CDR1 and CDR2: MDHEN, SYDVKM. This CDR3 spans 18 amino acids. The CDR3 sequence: CASRDPPGTSSYNSPLHF. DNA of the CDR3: TGTGCCAGCAGAGATCCCCCAGGCACAAGCTCCTATAATTCACCCCTCCACTTT.

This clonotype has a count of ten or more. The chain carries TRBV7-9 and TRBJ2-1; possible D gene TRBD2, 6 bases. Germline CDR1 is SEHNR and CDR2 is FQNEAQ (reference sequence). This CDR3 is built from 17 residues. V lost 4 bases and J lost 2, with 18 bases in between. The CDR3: CASSSPVRDSTYNEQFF. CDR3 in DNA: TGTGCCAGCAGCTCTCCTGTTCGGGACTCAACCTACAATGAGCAGTTCTTC.

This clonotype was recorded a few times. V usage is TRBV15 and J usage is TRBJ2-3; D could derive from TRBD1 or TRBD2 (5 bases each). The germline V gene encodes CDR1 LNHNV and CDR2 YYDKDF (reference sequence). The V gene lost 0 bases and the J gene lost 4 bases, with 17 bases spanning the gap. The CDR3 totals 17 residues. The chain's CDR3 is CATSRDGSGRPSDTQYF. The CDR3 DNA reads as TGTGCCACCAGCAGAGATGGTTCGGGACGACCCTCAGATACGCAGTATTTT. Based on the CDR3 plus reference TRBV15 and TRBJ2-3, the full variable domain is DAMVIQNPRYQVTQFGKPVTLSCSQTLNHNVMYWYQQKSSQAPKLLFHYYDKDFNNEADTPDNFQSRRPNTSFCFLDIRSPGLGDTAMYLCATSRDGSGRPSDTQYFGPGTRLTVL.

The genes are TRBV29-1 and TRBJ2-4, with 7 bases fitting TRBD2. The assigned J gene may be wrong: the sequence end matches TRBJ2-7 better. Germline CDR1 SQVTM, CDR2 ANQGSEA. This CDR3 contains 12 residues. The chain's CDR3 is CSVSGGWHEQYF. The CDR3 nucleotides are TGCAGCGTCTCGGGGGGATGGCACGAGCAGTACTTC.

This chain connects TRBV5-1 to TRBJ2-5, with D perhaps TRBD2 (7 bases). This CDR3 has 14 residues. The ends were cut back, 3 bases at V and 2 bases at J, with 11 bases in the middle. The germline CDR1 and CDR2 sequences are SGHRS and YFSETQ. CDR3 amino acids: CASSWGRGQETQYF. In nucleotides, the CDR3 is TGCGCCAGCAGCTGGGGGCGGGGGCAAGAGACCCAGTACTTC.

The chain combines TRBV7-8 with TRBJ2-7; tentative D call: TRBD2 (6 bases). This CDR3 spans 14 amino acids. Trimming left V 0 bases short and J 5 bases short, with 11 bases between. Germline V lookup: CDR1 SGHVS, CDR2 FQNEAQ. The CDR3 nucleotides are TGTGCCAGCAGCTTAGCTGGAGGGATGGACGAGCAGTACTTC. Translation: CASSLAGGMDEQYF. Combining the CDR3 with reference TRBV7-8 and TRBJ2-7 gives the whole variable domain GAGVSQSPRYKVAKRGQDVALRCDPISGHVSLFWYQQALGQGPEFLTYFQNEAQLDKSGLPSDRFFAERPEGSVSTLKIQRTQQEDSAVYLCASSLAGGMDEQYFGPGTRLTVT.

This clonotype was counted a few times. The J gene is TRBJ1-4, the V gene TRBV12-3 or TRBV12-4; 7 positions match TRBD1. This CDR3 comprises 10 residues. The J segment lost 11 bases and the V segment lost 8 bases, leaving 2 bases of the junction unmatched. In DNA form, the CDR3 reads TGTGCCAGCGGGACAGAGAAACTGTTTTTT. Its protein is CASGTEKLFF.

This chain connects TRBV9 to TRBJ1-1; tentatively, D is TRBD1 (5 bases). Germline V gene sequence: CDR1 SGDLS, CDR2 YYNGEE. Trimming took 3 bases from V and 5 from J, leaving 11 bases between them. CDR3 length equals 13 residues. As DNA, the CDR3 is TGTGCCAGCAGCGGCTTAGGGGAAACTGAAGCTTTCTTT. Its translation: CASSGLGETEAFF.

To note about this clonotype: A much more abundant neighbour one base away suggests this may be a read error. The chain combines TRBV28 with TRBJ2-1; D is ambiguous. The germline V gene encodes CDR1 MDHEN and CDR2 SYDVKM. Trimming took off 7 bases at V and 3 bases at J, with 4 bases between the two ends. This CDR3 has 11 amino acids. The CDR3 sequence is CASNNYNEQFF. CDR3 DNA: TGTGCCAGCAACAACTACAATGAGCAGTTCTTC.

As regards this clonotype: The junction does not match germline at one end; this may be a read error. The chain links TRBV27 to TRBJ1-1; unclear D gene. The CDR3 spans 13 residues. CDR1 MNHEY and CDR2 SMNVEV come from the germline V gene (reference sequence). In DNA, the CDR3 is TGTGCCTGCAGCCAACCGTGGAACACTGAAGCTTTCTTT. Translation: CACSQPWNTEAFF.

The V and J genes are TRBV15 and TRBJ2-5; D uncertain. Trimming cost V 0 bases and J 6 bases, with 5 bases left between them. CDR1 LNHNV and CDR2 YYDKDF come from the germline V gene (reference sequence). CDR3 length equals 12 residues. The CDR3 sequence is CATSRDGQTQYF. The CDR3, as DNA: TGTGCCACCAGCAGAGATGGGCAGACCCAGTACTTC.